This is a list of T cell receptor beta chains from one sample in a study of blood T cell repertoires in COVID-19. Produced via immunoSEQ multiplex PCR; TCRdb's table is partial and in-frame only. The repertoire holds around 260,000 clones, with around 83% as singletons. Sequencing input: peripheral blood. The receptors stem from a man aged 18-30 years with active or convalescent COVID-19. CDR3s include the opening cysteine and the closing phenylalanine or tryptophan. D genes are given only for firm matches. Clone size is shown for a subset of rows, as once, few, many or a class of expanded clone.

V: TRBV7-9; J: TRBJ2-3; D: TRBD1; size: .; DNA: TGTGCCAGCAGTTGGGGACAGGGAACAGATACGCAGTATTTT; CDR3: CASSWGQGTDTQYF
V: TRBV2; J: TRBJ1-1; D: .; size: .; DNA: TGTGCCAGCAAAGTGAACAGGGCCGGTTTCTTT; CDR3: CASKVNRAGFF
V: TRBV11-2; J: TRBJ1-2; D: TRBD1; size: .; DNA: TGTGCCAGCAGCTTAGGGGACAGCTATGGCTACACCTTC; CDR3: CASSLGDSYGYTF
V: TRBV3-1/TRBV3-2; J: TRBJ1-6; D: .; size: .; DNA: TGTGCCAGCAGCCACCTTTTACAGGGTTCACCCCTCCACTTT; CDR3: CASSHLLQGSPLHF
V: TRBV7-3; J: TRBJ2-3; D: .; size: .; DNA: TGTGCCAGCAGCCGTCCCGGCACAGATACGCAGTATTTT; CDR3: CASSRPGTDTQYF
V: TRBV24-1; J: TRBJ2-3; D: .; size: .; DNA: TGTGCCACCAGTGATCATGTGGCAGTTAGCACAGATACGCAGTATTTT; CDR3: CATSDHVAVSTDTQYF
V: TRBV28; J: TRBJ1-5; D: .; size: few; DNA: TGTGCCAGCTCTCTTAAATACAGAAGCAATCAGCCCCAGCATTTT; CDR3: CASSLKYRSNQPQHF
V: TRBV11-3; J: TRBJ2-7; D: TRBD2; size: .; DNA: TGTGCCAGCAGCCCAGAGACTAGCGGGATCTACGAGCAGTACTTC; CDR3: CASSPETSGIYEQYF
V: TRBV10-2; J: TRBJ1-6; D: .; size: .; DNA: TGCGCCAGCAGTGAGGTAGGGTGGGAGTCACCCCTCCACTTT; CDR3: CASSEVGWESPLHF
V: TRBV28; J: TRBJ1-3; D: .; size: .; DNA: TGTGCCAGCAGTTTGGTCGGGTCTACCATATATTTT; CDR3: CASSLVGSTIYF
V: TRBV6-4; J: TRBJ1-2; D: .; size: .; DNA: TGTGCCAGCAGTAATGGGGGCGCGGGCTACACCTTC; CDR3: CASSNGGAGYTF
V: TRBV11-1; J: TRBJ2-3; D: .; size: .; DNA: TGTGCCAGTTCCGGGGGCACAGATACGCAGTATTTT; CDR3: CASSGGTDTQYF
V: TRBV27; J: TRBJ2-1; D: TRBD1; size: .; DNA: TGTGCCAGCAGTTGGCACAGGGGCAATGAGCAGTTCTTC; CDR3: CASSWHRGNEQFF
V: TRBV5-4; J: TRBJ2-3; D: TRBD1; size: .; DNA: TGTGCCAGCAGCCCAGCGCCGGGACAGGGTTTATCCCGCCCCCCAGATACGCAGTATTTT; CDR3: CASSPAPGQGLSRPPDTQYF
V: TRBV5-4; J: TRBJ2-1; D: .; size: .; DNA: TGTGCCAGCAGCTTGAGGGGGGGCTCCTACAATGAGCAGTTCTTC; CDR3: CASSLRGGSYNEQFF
V: TRBV11-3; J: TRBJ1-4; D: .; size: .; DNA: TGTGCCAGCAGCTTCGGGGGGACTGCTGACTCTAATGAAAAACTGTTTTTT; CDR3: CASSFGGTADSNEKLFF
V: TRBV6-2/TRBV6-3; J: TRBJ1-5; D: .; size: .; DNA: TGTGCCAGCAGCCTCAGGGGCAATCAGCCCCAGCATTTT; CDR3: CASSLRGNQPQHF
V: TRBV24-1; J: TRBJ1-2; D: TRBD1; size: .; DNA: TGTGCCACCAGTGATTTCGAACAGGGGGGCGGCTACACCTTC; CDR3: CATSDFEQGGGYTF
V: TRBV3-1/TRBV3-2; J: TRBJ2-7; D: TRBD1; size: .; DNA: TGTGCCAGCAGCCTTGGGGGGACAGGGAGTAGCGAGCAGTACTTC; CDR3: CASSLGGTGSSEQYF
V: TRBV5-1; J: TRBJ2-1; D: TRBD1; size: .; DNA: TGCGCCAGCAGCCCCCCGGGACAGGGGCTGTGGGAGCAGTTCTTC; CDR3: CASSPPGQGLWEQFF
V: TRBV11-2; J: TRBJ2-7; D: TRBD2; size: .; DNA: TGTGCCAGCAGCTTGCGTACTAGCGGGAGGGCCCGTTTGATCTACGAGCAGTACTTC; CDR3: CASSLRTSGRARLIYEQYF
V: TRBV7-2; J: TRBJ1-2; D: TRBD1; size: once; DNA: TGTGCCAGCAGCTTGGACAGGGGGTCTTATGGCTACACCTTC; CDR3: CASSLDRGSYGYTF
V: TRBV11-3; J: TRBJ2-7; D: .; size: .; DNA: TGTGCCAGCAGCCCAAGGGGGATTAACTACGAGCAGTACTTC; CDR3: CASSPRGINYEQYF
V: TRBV18; J: TRBJ2-1; D: TRBD1; size: many; DNA: TGTGCCAGCTCACCCGAGACAGGGGACATTTACAATGAGCAGTTCTTC; CDR3: CASSPETGDIYNEQFF
V: TRBV11-2; J: TRBJ1-6; D: .; size: .; DNA: TGTGCCAGCAGCTTGAGGGGGGGACCCTCCTATAATTCACCCCTCCACTTT; CDR3: CASSLRGGPSYNSPLHF
V: TRBV24-1; J: TRBJ1-2; D: .; size: .; DNA: TGTGCCACCAGTGACCCGAAACGGGACACAGAAAACTATGGCTACACCTTC; CDR3: CATSDPKRDTENYGYTF
V: TRBV6-5; J: TRBJ2-1; D: TRBD2; size: .; DNA: TGTGCCAGCAGGCTCGGGACTAGCGGTCTCGATGAGCAGTTCTTC; CDR3: CASRLGTSGLDEQFF
V: TRBV19; J: TRBJ2-2; D: TRBD1; size: .; DNA: TGTGCCAGTAACCGATATGGACAGGGCGGGGAGCTGTTTTTT; CDR3: CASNRYGQGGELFF
V: TRBV20-1; J: TRBJ2-3; D: .; size: .; DNA: TGCAGTGCTAGTTCCCAGGGCACAGATACGCAGTATTTT; CDR3: CSASSQGTDTQYF
V: TRBV24-1; J: TRBJ2-4; D: .; size: .; DNA: TGTGCCACCAGTCATCCCACAGAAGAAAACATTCAGTACTTC; CDR3: CATSHPTEENIQYF